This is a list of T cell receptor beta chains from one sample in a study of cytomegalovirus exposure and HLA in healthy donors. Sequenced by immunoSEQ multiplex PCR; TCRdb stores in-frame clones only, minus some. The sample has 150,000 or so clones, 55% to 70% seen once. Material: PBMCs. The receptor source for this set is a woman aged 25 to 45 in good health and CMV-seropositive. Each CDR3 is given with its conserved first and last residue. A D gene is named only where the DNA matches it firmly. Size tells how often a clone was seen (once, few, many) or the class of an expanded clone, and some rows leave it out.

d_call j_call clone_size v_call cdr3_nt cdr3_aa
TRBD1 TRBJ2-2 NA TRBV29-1 TGCAGCGTTGTCCCTTGGAGGACAGGGGGTGGGGAGCTGTTTTTT CSVVPWRTGGGELFF
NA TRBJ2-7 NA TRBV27 TGTGCCAGCAGTTCCCGGACTCAGGCCTACGAGCAGTACTTC CASSSRTQAYEQYF
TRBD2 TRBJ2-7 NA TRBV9 TGTGCCAGCAGCGCCGGCGGCAGCGGGACCAACGAGCAGTACTTC CASSAGGSGTNEQYF
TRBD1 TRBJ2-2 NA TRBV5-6 TGTGCCAGCAGCTTCATCGACAGGGGAGGTAGCACCGGGGAGCTGTTTTTT CASSFIDRGGSTGELFF
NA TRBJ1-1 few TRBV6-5 TGTGCCAGCAGATACGGGGGGGACACTGAAGCTTTCTTT CASRYGGDTEAFF
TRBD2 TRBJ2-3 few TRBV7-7 TGTGCTAGCAGCCCGGGACCGAGCGGGGCTACGCAGTATTTT CASSPGPSGATQYF
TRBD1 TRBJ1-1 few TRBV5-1 TGCGCCAGCAGCTTGGCCATAGGACAGGGACAAACTGAAGCTTTCTTT CASSLAIGQGQTEAFF
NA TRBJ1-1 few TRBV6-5 TGTGCCAGCAGTTACGGGTGGGGGGTGAACACTGAAGCTTTCTTT CASSYGWGVNTEAFF
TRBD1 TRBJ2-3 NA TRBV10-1 TGCGCCAGCAGTGAGTCGACAGGGAACACAGATACGCAGTATTTT CASSESTGNTDTQYF
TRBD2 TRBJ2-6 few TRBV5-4 TGTGCCAGCGAAAGGTCGGGGGGCTCTGGGGCCAACGTCCTGACTTTC CASERSGGSGANVLTF
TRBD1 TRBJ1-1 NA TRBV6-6 TGTGCCAGCAGTGGGGACAGGGGGCTTCCTGAAGCTTTCTTT CASSGDRGLPEAFF
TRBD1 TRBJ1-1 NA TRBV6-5 TGTGCCAGCAGGGCGACAGGGTCGACTGAAGCTTTCTTT CASRATGSTEAFF
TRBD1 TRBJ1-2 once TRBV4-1 TGCGCCAGCAGCCAAGCCCTAGTTCCAGGGGGCTATGGCTACACCTTC CASSQALVPGGYGYTF
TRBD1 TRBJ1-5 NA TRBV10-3 TGTGCCGCCGGGGGACCGGGACAGTCCAATCAGCCCCAGCATTTT CAAGGPGQSNQPQHF
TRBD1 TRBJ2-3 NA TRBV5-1 TGCGCCAGCAGCTCCCAGGGGGTAACAGATACGCAGTATTTT CASSSQGVTDTQYF
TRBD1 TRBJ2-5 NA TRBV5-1 TGCGCCAGCAGCCAAACGGGACAGTACCAAGAGACCCAGTACTTC CASSQTGQYQETQYF
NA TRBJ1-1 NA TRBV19 TGTGCCAGTAGCCTTTACTTGAACACTGAAGCTTTCTTT CASSLYLNTEAFF
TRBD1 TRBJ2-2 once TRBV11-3 TGTGCCAGCAGCCCCAAGGGGACAGGGCGAACCGGGGAGCTGTTTTTT CASSPKGTGRTGELFF
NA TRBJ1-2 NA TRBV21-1 TGTGCCAGCACGAACTGGGGGGTTGGCTACACCTTC CASTNWGVGYTF
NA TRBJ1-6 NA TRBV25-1 TGTGCCAGCAGGGTTGTCGGGGGATCACCCCTCCACTTT CASRVVGGSPLHF
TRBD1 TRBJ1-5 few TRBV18 TGTGCCAGCTCACCGGCGGGACAGGTGAGTTCGTTGGCTCAGCCCCAGCATTTT CASSPAGQVSSLAQPQHF
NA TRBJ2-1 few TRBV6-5 TGTGCCAGCAGTTACCAAAACACAGACAATGAGCAGTTCTTC CASSYQNTDNEQFF
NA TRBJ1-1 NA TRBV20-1 TGCAGTGCTAGATCCGGGACTGAAGCTTTCTTT CSARSGTEAFF
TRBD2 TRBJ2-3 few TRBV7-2 TGTGCCAGCAGCAAAGAGGTAGCGGGACTCACAGATACGCAGTATTTT CASSKEVAGLTDTQYF
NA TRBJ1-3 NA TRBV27 TGTGCCAGCAGACTAGGGAGCTCTGGAAACACCATATATTTT CASRLGSSGNTIYF
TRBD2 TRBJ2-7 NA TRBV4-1 TGCGCCAGCAGTTACCTTAGCGGGAGGGGGTACGAGCAGTACTTC CASSYLSGRGYEQYF
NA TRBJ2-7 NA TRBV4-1 TGCGCCAGCAGCCAGGGAGCTGGCTACGAGCAGTACTTC CASSQGAGYEQYF
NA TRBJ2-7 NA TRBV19 TGTGCCAGTAGTATAACAGTATACTCCTACGAGCAGTACTTC CASSITVYSYEQYF
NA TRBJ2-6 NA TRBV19 TGTGCCAGTAGTACCCGCCCCCCGCGCGTCTCTGGGGCCAACGTCCTGACTTTC CASSTRPPRVSGANVLTF
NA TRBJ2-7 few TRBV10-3 TGTGCCATCAGTGAGCTAACCCAGCGGCACCCCTACGAGCAGTACTTC CAISELTQRHPYEQYF
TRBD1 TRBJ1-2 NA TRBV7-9 TGTGCCAGCAGTTCATCGCAGGGGGTCCCCAACTATGGCTACACCTTC CASSSSQGVPNYGYTF
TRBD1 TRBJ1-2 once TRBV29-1 TGCAGCGCCGATTACATGACAGGGGGCAGGGGCTACACCTTC CSADYMTGGRGYTF
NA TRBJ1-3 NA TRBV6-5 TGTGCCAGCAAGTCCGGACTACTAGGTGGAAACACCATATATTTT CASKSGLLGGNTIYF
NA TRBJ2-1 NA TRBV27 TGTGCCAGCAGTACCACGGCGGTAACCCATGAGCAGTTCTTC CASSTTAVTHEQFF
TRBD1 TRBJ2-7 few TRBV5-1 TGCGCCAGCAGCTTGGCCCGGGACAGCGATGACTACGAGCAGTACTTC CASSLARDSDDYEQYF
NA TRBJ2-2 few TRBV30 TGTGCCTGGAGCGGGAACACCGGGGAGCTGTTTTTT CAWSGNTGELFF
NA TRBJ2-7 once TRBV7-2 TGTGCCAGCAGCTTAGGAACGGTTTCCTACGAGCAGTACTTC CASSLGTVSYEQYF